This entry lists 8 T cell receptor beta chains sequenced from one sample in a study of blood T cell repertoires in COVID-19. Libraries were prepared by immunoSEQ multiplex PCR; TCRdb keeps only in-frame clonotypes and omits some of them. The table has around 140,000 clones, approximately 89% seen once; the top ten hold less than 2%. The sample taken for sequencing was peripheral blood. These receptors were obtained from a woman aged 50 to 60 with acute or convalescent COVID-19.

This chain connects TRBV19 to TRBJ2-1; the D gene is possibly TRBD2 (6 bases). This CDR3 is 15 amino acids long. V was shortened by 5 bases and J by 7 bases, with 18 bases between the two germline ends. The V gene's germline CDR1 is LNHDA and CDR2 SQIVND (reference sequence). DNA of the CDR3: TGTGCCAGTAGTGTCCGGGACTGGAGAAAGAATGAGCAGTTCTTC. Protein: CASSVRDWRKNEQFF. Full variable domain (remainder filled in from reference TRBV19 and TRBJ2-1): DGGITQSPKYLFRKEGQNVTLSCEQNLNHDAMYWYRQDPGQGLRLIYYSQIVNDFQKGDIAEGYSVSREKKESFPLTVTSAQKNPTAFYLCASSVRDWRKNEQFFGPGTRLTVL.

The genes are TRBV5-1 and TRBJ2-3; D gene ambiguous. Germline V gene sequence: CDR1 SGHRS, CDR2 YFSETQ. CDR3 size: 18 residues. V dropped 4 bases and J dropped 0 bases, with 21 bases sitting between them. The CDR3 sequence is CASSPLGMGEASTDTQYF. The DNA of the CDR3 is TGCGCCAGCAGCCCCCTCGGCATGGGCGAAGCTAGCACAGATACGCAGTATTTT.

The chain carries TRBV7-3 and TRBJ2-7; 7 nucleotides line up with TRBD1. CDR3 length: 15 residues. Germline lookup yields CDR1 SGHTA and CDR2 FQGTGA. V shed 5 bases and J 0 bases; nucleotides not matched to a gene: 7. CDR3 region: CASSQGQDSSYEQYF. DNA for the CDR3: TGTGCCAGCAGCCAAGGACAGGATAGCTCCTACGAGCAGTACTTC.

The V gene is TRBV19, the J gene TRBJ1-1; D is ambiguous. This CDR3 comprises 15 residues. The germline CDR1 and CDR2 sequences are LNHDA and SQIVND (reference sequence). Deletions cut 1 base from V and 0 bases from J, with 9 bases between. The CDR3 loop reads CASSIGPGMNTEAFF. In DNA form, the CDR3 reads TGTGCCAGTAGTATAGGTCCGGGGATGAACACTGAAGCTTTCTTT.

The chain joins TRBV19 to TRBJ1-2; D is perhaps TRBD1 (5 bases). The V gene lost 6 bases and the J gene lost 2 bases, with 10 bases spanning the gap. The length of the CDR3 is 13 residues. Germline lookup yields CDR1 LNHDA and CDR2 SQIVND (reference sequence). The CDR3, as DNA: TGTGCCAGTAGGCCAGGGCACAACTATGGCTACACCTTC. Translation: CASRPGHNYGYTF.

This clone was observed a handful of times. The gene calls are TRBV5-1 and TRBJ2-2; a possible D gene is TRBD1 (6 bases). V shed 3 bases and J shed 0 bases, with 9 bases lying between them. The germline gives CDR1 SGHRS, CDR2 YFSETQ. The CDR3 has 15 residues. Written as DNA, the CDR3 is TGCGCCAGCAGCTGGACAGCCTCGAACACCGGGGAGCTGTTTTTT. Protein product: CASSWTASNTGELFF.

The J gene is TRBJ2-7, the V gene TRBV5-6, with 8 bases lining up with TRBD1. V was pared by 3 bases and J by 2 bases, with 4 bases of the junction left unmatched. The germline V gene has CDR1 SGHDT and CDR2 YYEEEE. The CDR3 covers 14 residues. This chain's CDR3 is CASSWGTGPYEQYF. The CDR3 bases are TGTGCCAGCAGCTGGGGGACAGGCCCCTACGAGCAGTACTTC. The full variable domain, completed using reference TRBV5-6 and TRBJ2-7, is DAGVTQSPTHLIKTRGQQVTLRCSPKSGHDTVSWYQQALGQGPQFIFQYYEEEERQRGNFPDRFSGHQFPNYSSELNVNALLLGDSALYLCASSWGTGPYEQYFGPGTRLTVT.

The J gene is TRBJ1-6, the V gene TRBV4-2; 9 nucleotides line up with TRBD1. Trimming took 1 base from V and 10 from J; bases not matched to a gene: 5. Germline loops: CDR1 LGHNA, CDR2 YNFKEQ. This CDR3 has 15 amino acids. The CDR3 region is CASSQGWTGDSPLHF. In nucleotides, the CDR3 is TGTGCCAGCAGCCAAGGGTGGACAGGGGACTCACCCCTCCACTTT.